The rows below give T cell receptor beta chains drawn from one sample of a study of blood T cell repertoires in COVID-19. Assay used: immunoSEQ multiplex PCR; TCRdb lists only in-frame clones, some missing. The sample carries approximately 58,000 clones, 70% to 85% recorded once. Material: peripheral blood. The receptors here all came from a woman aged 55-70 years with acute or convalescent COVID-19. Each CDR3 is given with its conserved first and last residue. A D gene is named only where the DNA matches it firmly. Clone size is shown for a subset of rows, as once, few, many or a class of expanded clone.

V gene	clone size	J gene	D gene	CDR3 DNA	CDR3 protein
TRBV5-1	-	TRBJ2-1	-	TGCGCCAGCAGCCCGGACAGCTCGAAGGCTTTGGAGCAGTTCTTC	CASSPDSSKALEQFF
TRBV10-3	few	TRBJ2-3	-	TGTGCCATCAGGGGGGGGCCGAGCACAGATACGCAGTATTTT	CAIRGGPSTDTQYF
TRBV24-1	-	TRBJ2-3	TRBD1	TGTGCCACCAGTGATTCAGGACAGGGCAGAGATACGCAGTATTTT	CATSDSGQGRDTQYF
TRBV4-1	once	TRBJ1-6	-	TGCGCCAGCAGCCAAGATAAGGGGCTGGGGCTCCACTTT	CASSQDKGLGLHF
TRBV4-1	-	TRBJ2-5	-	TGCGCCAGCAGCCAAGATCCGGGGGTGGCTTACGAGACCCAGTACTTC	CASSQDPGVAYETQYF
TRBV13	-	TRBJ1-5	-	TGTGCCAGCAGCTCGACCGGAGGGACCTGGGACAATCAGCCCCAGCATTTT	CASSSTGGTWDNQPQHF
TRBV27	-	TRBJ1-1	-	TGTGCCAGCAGTTTACAGGGATTGAACACTGAAGCTTTCTTT	CASSLQGLNTEAFF
TRBV19	-	TRBJ2-1	-	TGTGCCAGTAGTATACTGCAGGATGGGGCCAATGAGCAGTTCTTC	CASSILQDGANEQFF
TRBV2	few	TRBJ1-2	-	TGTGCCAGCATTATAGACAGGTTGGGTGGCGGCTACACCTTC	CASIIDRLGGGYTF
TRBV19	-	TRBJ1-6	-	TGTGCCAGTAAAGGGCGACAGCTTAATTCACCCCTCCACTTT	CASKGRQLNSPLHF
TRBV5-1	-	TRBJ2-5	-	TGCGCCAGCAGGCTGAATTTGGGGGGCCAAGAGACCCAGTACTTC	CASRLNLGGQETQYF
TRBV5-4	-	TRBJ2-3	TRBD2	TGTGCCAGCAGCGGGGGAGTAGCGGGGGTGACAGATACGCAGTATTTT	CASSGGVAGVTDTQYF
TRBV6-1	-	TRBJ1-3	TRBD1	TGTGCCAGCAGTGAGGCCGACAGGGATGGACACACCATATATTTT	CASSEADRDGHTIYF
TRBV10-1	-	TRBJ1-1	-	TGCGCCAGCAGTGAGAACATGAACACTGAAGCTTTCTTT	CASSENMNTEAFF
TRBV10-1	-	TRBJ2-6	-	TGCGCCAGCAGTCCGGGGAGCGGGGCCAACGTCCTGACTTTC	CASSPGSGANVLTF
TRBV6-5	once	TRBJ1-1	-	TGTGCCAGCAGTTACAACAGGAAGAACACTGAAGCTTTCTTT	CASSYNRKNTEAFF
TRBV6-5	few	TRBJ1-1	-	TGTGCCAGCAGCCCACTGAGGGGGGAAGCTTTCTTT	CASSPLRGEAFF
TRBV2	-	TRBJ1-4	TRBD1	TGTGCCAGCAGTGCGGGACAGGGTTATGAAAAACTGTTTTTT	CASSAGQGYEKLFF
TRBV15	-	TRBJ1-4	-	TGTGCCACCAGCAGAGATCTTGGGATCACAGGGACCGAAAAACTGTTTTTT	CATSRDLGITGTEKLFF
TRBV20-1	-	TRBJ1-5	TRBD1	TGCAGTGCTAGTGAGGGGACAGCCACCAATCAGCCCCAGCATTTT	CSASEGTATNQPQHF